This T cell receptor (beta chain) was found in a study of shared T cell receptors in the human thymus. V lost 1 base, J lost 3 bases, and 19 bases lay in between. CDR1 and CDR2 from the germline V gene are SGHTA and FQGNSA. The CDR3 covers 17 residues. Data came from immunoSEQ multiplex PCR; TCRdb stores just in-frame clones and leaves some out. In the table there are hundreds of thousands of clones, 87% of which are singletons. The sample was also linked to a second study, of human thymus T cells.

V is TRBV7-2 and J is TRBJ2-7; tentative D call: TRBD1 (6 bases). The sequenced sample was thymocytes. The receptor was derived from a boy younger than two with a congenital heart defect. The CDR3 reads CASSLEEKDSHHYEQYF. As DNA, the CDR3 is TGTGCCAGCAGCTTAGAGGAGAAGGACAGTCACCACTACGAGCAGTACTTC.